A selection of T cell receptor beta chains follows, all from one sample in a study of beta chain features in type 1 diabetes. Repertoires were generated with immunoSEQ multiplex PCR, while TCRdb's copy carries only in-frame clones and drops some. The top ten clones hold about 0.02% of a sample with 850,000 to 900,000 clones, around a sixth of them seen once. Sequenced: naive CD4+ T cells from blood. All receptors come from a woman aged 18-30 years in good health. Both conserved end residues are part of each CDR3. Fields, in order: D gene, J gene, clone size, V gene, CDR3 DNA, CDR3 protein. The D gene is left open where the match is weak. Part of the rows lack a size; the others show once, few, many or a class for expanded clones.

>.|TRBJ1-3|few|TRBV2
TGTGCCAGCCACTCGGACCACGGAGACACCATATATTTT
CASHSDHGDTIYF
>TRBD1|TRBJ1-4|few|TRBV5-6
TGTGCCAGCAGCAGGACAGGGGTGGGTGAAAAACTGTTTTTT
CASSRTGVGEKLFF
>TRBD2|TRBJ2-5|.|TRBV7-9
TGTGCCAGCAGCTTCCCTAGCGGACACCAAGAGACCCAGTACTTC
CASSFPSGHQETQYF
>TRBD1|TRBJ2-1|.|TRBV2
TGTGCCAGCATAAGGGACAGAGCCTACAATGAGCAGTTCTTC
CASIRDRAYNEQFF
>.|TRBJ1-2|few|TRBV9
TGTGCCAGCAGCGTAGCTGGGTATGGTGGCTACACCTTC
CASSVAGYGGYTF
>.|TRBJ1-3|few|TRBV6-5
TGTGCCAGCAGTCCTCGAGCTGGAGCTGGAAACACCATATATTTT
CASSPRAGAGNTIYF
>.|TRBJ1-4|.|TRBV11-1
TGTGCCAGCAGCCAGGACACAGGGCGCGAAAAACTGTTTTTT
CASSQDTGREKLFF
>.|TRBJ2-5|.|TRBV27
TGTGCCAGCAGTTTAAATGGTAGAGGGGCAGGGCGTGTAGGGACCCAGTACTTC
CASSLNGRGAGRVGTQYF
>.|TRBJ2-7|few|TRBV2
TGTGCCAGCACGATTTTTGGGGGCATCGAGCAGTACTTC
CASTIFGGIEQYF
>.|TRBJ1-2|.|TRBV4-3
TGCGCCAGCAGCCAGGCCGGGACATGGAACTATGGCTACACCTTC
CASSQAGTWNYGYTF
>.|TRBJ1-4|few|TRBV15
TGTGCCACCAGCAGAGTTAAAGGGTTAAATGAAAAACTGTTTTTT
CATSRVKGLNEKLFF
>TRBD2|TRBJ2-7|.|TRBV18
TGTGCCAGCTCACCAGCGGGAGGGCCTTACGAGCAGTACTTC
CASSPAGGPYEQYF
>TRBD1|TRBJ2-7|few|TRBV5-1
TGCGCCAGCAGCTGGGACGGGACAGCCTCATACGAGCAGTACTTC
CASSWDGTASYEQYF
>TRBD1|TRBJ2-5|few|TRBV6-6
TGTGCCAGCAGTGACAGGGGCAGGGAGACCCAGTACTTC
CASSDRGRETQYF
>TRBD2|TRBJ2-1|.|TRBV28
TGTGCCAGCAGTCCCGGGACTAGCGGTTACAATGAGCAGTTCTTC
CASSPGTSGYNEQFF
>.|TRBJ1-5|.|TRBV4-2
TGTGCCAGCAGCCGAGGGGAGCGCAATCAGCCCCAGCATTTT
CASSRGERNQPQHF
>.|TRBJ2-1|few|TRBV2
TGTGCCAGCAAAAGGACGAGTCGGATCGGCAATGAGCAGTTCTTC
CASKRTSRIGNEQFF
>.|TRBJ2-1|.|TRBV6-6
TGTGCCAGCAGTTCCCCCCCGGATGGAAACAATGAGCAGTTCTTC
CASSSPPDGNNEQFF
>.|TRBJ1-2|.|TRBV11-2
TGTGCCAGCAGCTTCGTCGTTCCATCGGGGGGCTACACCTTC
CASSFVVPSGGYTF
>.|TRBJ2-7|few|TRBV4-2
TGTGCCAGCAGCCAAGATGCGGATTCTTCCGCTTCCTACGAGCAGTACTTC
CASSQDADSSASYEQYF
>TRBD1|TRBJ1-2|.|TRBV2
TGTGCCAGCAGTAAACGACCGGGACAGGGCCACTATGGCTACACCTTC
CASSKRPGQGHYGYTF
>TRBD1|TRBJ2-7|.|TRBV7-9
TGTGCCAGCAGCTTAGTCCCCGGACAGGGGACCTACGAGCAGTACTTC
CASSLVPGQGTYEQYF
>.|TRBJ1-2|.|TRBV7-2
TGTGCCAGCAGCTTAACGGATAGCTACACCTTC
CASSLTDSYTF
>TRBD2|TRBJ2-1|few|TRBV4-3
TGCGCCAGCAGCCCTCTAGCGGGAGGGCCTCTGTTCTTC
CASSPLAGGPLFF
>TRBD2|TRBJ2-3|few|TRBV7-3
TGTGCCAGCAGCTCCTCGGGGACTAGCGTAATTACGCAGTATTTT
CASSSSGTSVITQYF
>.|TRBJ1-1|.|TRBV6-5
TGTGCCAGCAGTTATTGGGAGAACACTGAAGCTTTCTTT
CASSYWENTEAFF
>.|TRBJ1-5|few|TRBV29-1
TGCAGCGTTACCAAGGATGGCAATCAGCCCCAGCATTTT
CSVTKDGNQPQHF
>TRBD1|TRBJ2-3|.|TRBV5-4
TGTGCCAGCAGCTGGACAGGGGAGAATACGCAGTATTTT
CASSWTGENTQYF
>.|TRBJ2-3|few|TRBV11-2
TGTGCCAGCAGCACCATGCGGGGCGGAAATACGCAGTATTTT
CASSTMRGGNTQYF
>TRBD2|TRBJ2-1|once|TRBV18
TGTGCCAGCTCACCAATCATACTAGCGGGGGCTAACAATGAGCAGTTCTTC
CASSPIILAGANNEQFF
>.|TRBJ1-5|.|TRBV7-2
TGTGCCAGCAGCATTACTGGGGGCCATCAGCCCCAGCATTTT
CASSITGGHQPQHF
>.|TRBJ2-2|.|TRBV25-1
TGTGCCAGCAGTTTTCGAGGGGTGAACACCGGGGAGCTGTTTTTT
CASSFRGVNTGELFF
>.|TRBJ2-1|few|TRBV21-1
TGTGCCAGCAGCAACGATGGGTGGACACGCAGCTCCTACAATGAGCAGTTCTTC
CASSNDGWTRSSYNEQFF
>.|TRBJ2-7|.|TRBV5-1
TGCGCCAGCAGCTTTGGTCGGTGGGAGGCCACCTACGAGCAGTACTTC
CASSFGRWEATYEQYF
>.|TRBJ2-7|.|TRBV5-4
TGTGCCAGCAGCTTGGGTGGGCTTGGAGGTAACGAGCAGTACTTC
CASSLGGLGGNEQYF
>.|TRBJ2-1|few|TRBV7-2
TGTGCCAGCAGCTTCAGGCTATTATCCAATGAGCAGTTCTTC
CASSFRLLSNEQFF
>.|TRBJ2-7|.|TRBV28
TGTGCCAGCAGCAACCCACAGGGTACCTACGAGCAGTACTTC
CASSNPQGTYEQYF
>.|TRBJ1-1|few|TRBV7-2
TGTGCCAGCAGCCTACATCGGAACTCTGAAGCTTTCTTT
CASSLHRNSEAFF
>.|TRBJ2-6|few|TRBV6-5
TGTGCCAGCAGAGGCGATGCTGGGGCCAACGTCCTGACTTTC
CASRGDAGANVLTF
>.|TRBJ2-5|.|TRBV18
TGTGCCAGCTCACCAACGCAGGGATATCAAGAGACCCAGTACTTC
CASSPTQGYQETQYF
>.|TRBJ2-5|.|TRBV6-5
TGTGCCAGCAAGTCTTGGGGAGGTAGGGAGACCCAGTACTTC
CASKSWGGRETQYF
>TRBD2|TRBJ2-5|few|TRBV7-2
TGTGCCAGCAGTCGGGGGGAGGCGGGCGAGACCCAGTACTTC
CASSRGEAGETQYF
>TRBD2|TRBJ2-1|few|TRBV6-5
TGTGCCAGCAGATTGGGACTAGCGGGAGCTGAGCAGTTCTTC
CASRLGLAGAEQFF
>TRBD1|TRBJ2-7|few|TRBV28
TGTGCCAGCGGACAGGGACGCCACGAGCAGTACTTC
CASGQGRHEQYF
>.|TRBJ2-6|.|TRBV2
TGTGCCAGCAGAGGGGGTGGGGCCAACGTCCTGACTTTC
CASRGGGANVLTF
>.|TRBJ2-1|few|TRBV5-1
TGCGCCAGCAGGCCTACAGGGTCCGCGTACAATGAGCAGTTCTTC
CASRPTGSAYNEQFF
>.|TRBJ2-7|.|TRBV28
TGTGCCAGCAGGGGGAGGTTGGGGGACTCCTCCTACGAGCAGTACTTC
CASRGRLGDSSYEQYF
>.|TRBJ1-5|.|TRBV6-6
TGTGCCAGCAGTTACAGGGTAAATCAGCCCCAGCATTTT
CASSYRVNQPQHF
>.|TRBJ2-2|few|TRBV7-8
TGTGCCAGCAGCGCCCTTAGGTTAGGCGGGGAGCTGTTTTTT
CASSALRLGGELFF
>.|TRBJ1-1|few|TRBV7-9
TGTGCCAGCAGCGTGGACGCTGAAGCTTTCTTT
CASSVDAEAFF
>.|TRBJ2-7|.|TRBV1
TGCACCAGCAGCCAAGATCTAGGCAGGGTTAACTACGAGCAGTACTTC
CTSSQDLGRVNYEQYF
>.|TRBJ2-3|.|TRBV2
TGTGCCAGCAGTGAAACAGATACGCAGTATTTT
CASSETDTQYF
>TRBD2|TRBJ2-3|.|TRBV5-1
TGCGCCAGCAGGTTGGCGGGAGCGACAGATACGCAGTATTTT
CASRLAGATDTQYF
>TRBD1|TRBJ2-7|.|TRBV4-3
TGCGCCAGCAGCCAAGGTGACAGGGGGACCTACGAGCAGTACTTC
CASSQGDRGTYEQYF
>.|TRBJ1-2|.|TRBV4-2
TGTGCCAGCAGCCAAGATTTGGCAGAAATCTATGGCTACACCTTC
CASSQDLAEIYGYTF